Listed below are T cell receptor beta chains from one sample, sequenced in a study of cytomegalovirus exposure and HLA in healthy donors. Generated by immunoSEQ multiplex PCR, the TCRdb table keeps only in-frame clones and is missing some. The table lists fewer than 70,000 clones, 55% to 75% of them singletons, with approximately 11% in the top ten. The sequenced sample was PBMCs. The receptors originated from a woman in her 30s in good health and CMV-seronegative. The CDR3 runs from the conserved cysteine through the conserved F or W. The D gene is left open where the match is weak.

j_gene,v_gene,d_gene,CDR3nt,CDR3aa
TRBJ2-5,TRBV28,NA,TGTGCCAGCAGATACGGGACATTAGAGACCCAGTACTTC,CASRYGTLETQYF
TRBJ2-1,TRBV5-1,TRBD2,TGCGCCAGCAGGCAACGGGGGGGCCCTTGGGCGTCCTACAATGAGCAGTTCTTC,CASRQRGGPWASYNEQFF
TRBJ2-7,TRBV15,TRBD2,TGTGCCACCAGCAGAGGGAGCGGGGGGGAGTTTGAGCAGTACTTC,CATSRGSGGEFEQYF
TRBJ2-7,TRBV6-5,TRBD2,TGTGCCAGCACGGCGGGACTAGCGAACTCCTACGAGCAGTACTTC,CASTAGLANSYEQYF
TRBJ2-5,TRBV19,NA,TGTGCCAGTAGGGAAGGCGGAGTGTGGTCAGAGACCCAGTACTTC,CASREGGVWSETQYF
TRBJ1-2,TRBV29-1,NA,TGCAGCGTTGGAGGGCAGAACAGGGCATCAAACTATGGCTACACCTTC,CSVGGQNRASNYGYTF
TRBJ1-6,TRBV2,NA,TGTGCCAGCAGTCGAGAGAATAATTCACCCCTCCACTTT,CASSRENNSPLHF
TRBJ2-5,TRBV2,TRBD2,TGTGCCAGCGGGGTGGGACTAGCGGTCCAAGAGACCCAGTACTTC,CASGVGLAVQETQYF
TRBJ1-3,TRBV5-6,NA,TGTGCCAGCAGCTCCACGACAGGACTAAACACCATATATTTT,CASSSTTGLNTIYF
TRBJ2-7,TRBV30,TRBD1,TGTGCCTGGAGCACAGGGGGGATAAGCTACGAGCAGTACTTC,CAWSTGGISYEQYF